This T cell receptor beta chain was recorded in a study of cytomegalovirus exposure and HLA in healthy donors. The PCR used 60 Vbeta and 13 Jbeta primers. Profiled with immunoSEQ multiplex PCR; TCRdb holds only in-frame clones, not every one. Of roughly 89,000 clones in the sample, around 84% were seen once. Germline-derived CDR1 and CDR2 are SGHTA and FQGTGA. The CDR3 loop spans 14 amino acids. J was trimmed by 4 bases and V by 4 bases; bases with no gene match: 5. The chain combines TRBV7-3 with TRBJ1-1; 8 positions match TRBD1. The sample was PBMCs. The clonotype originates from a man aged 18 to 30 in good health and CMV-seronegative. For the CDR3, the DNA is TGTGCCAGCAGCTCGGGACAGGCAAGCACTGAAGCTTTCTTT. Translating it yields CASSSGQASTEAFF.